Sequencing of this T cell receptor (beta chain) was carried out in a study of beta chain features in type 1 diabetes. A few counts support this clone. Investigators reverse transcribed all isolated RNA, so they sequenced expressed TCRB transcripts. Clones were sequenced by immunoSEQ multiplex PCR, and TCRdb holds only the in-frame ones, with some missing. The sample has about 370,000 clones, around 16% seen once. The germline V gene has CDR1 LGHNA and CDR2 YSLEER. J lost 6 bases, V lost 0 bases, and 10 bases had no gene match. The length of the CDR3 is 17 residues. Source material: naive CD4+ T cells from blood. This chain uses TRBV4-3 with TRBJ2-7; 11 bases map to TRBD2. The TCR was taken from a woman aged 18 to 35 in good health. CDR3 sequence: CASSQDITSGSLLEQYF. CDR3 DNA sequence: TGCGCCAGCAGCCAAGATATCACTAGCGGGAGCCTCCTCGAGCAGTACTTC.